This TCR beta chain stems from a study of post-analysis software for immune sequencing data. For the study at large: The disease courses covered relapsing-remitting, secondary progressive and progressive-relapsing multiple sclerosis.

Libraries were made from TCR beta cDNA, and they carried unique molecular identifiers. TCRdb recomputed calls from the PCR reads with MiXCR, one row per CDR3 protein. The sample gives some 690,000 distinct CDR3 sequences, around 27% of which show up once; roughly 0.54% is in the top ten. This clonotype was seen only a few times. Its antigen remains unidentified. Trimming removed 8 bases from V and 2 bases from J, with 12 bases in between. The CDR3 sequence is 13 residues long. CDR1 is MNHEY, CDR2 SVGAGI, per germline. General study findings and limits: Four or five TRBV segments, including TRBV5-6, TRBV5-1 and TRBV20-1, were more frequent in patients than controls. Those samples that were prepared in the same batch co-clustered strongly by F measure. Diversity measured as normalized Chao1 was significantly lower in multiple sclerosis patients than in controls.

The sample taken for sequencing was blood. The chain is built from TRBV6-5 and TRBJ2-5; TRBD2 might be the D (7 bases). This clonotype originated in a girl between 10 and 17 years old with multiple sclerosis. The CDR3 coding sequence is TGTGCCAGCCATGGGGGGGCTCAAGAGACCCAGTACTTC. It encodes CASHGGAQETQYF.